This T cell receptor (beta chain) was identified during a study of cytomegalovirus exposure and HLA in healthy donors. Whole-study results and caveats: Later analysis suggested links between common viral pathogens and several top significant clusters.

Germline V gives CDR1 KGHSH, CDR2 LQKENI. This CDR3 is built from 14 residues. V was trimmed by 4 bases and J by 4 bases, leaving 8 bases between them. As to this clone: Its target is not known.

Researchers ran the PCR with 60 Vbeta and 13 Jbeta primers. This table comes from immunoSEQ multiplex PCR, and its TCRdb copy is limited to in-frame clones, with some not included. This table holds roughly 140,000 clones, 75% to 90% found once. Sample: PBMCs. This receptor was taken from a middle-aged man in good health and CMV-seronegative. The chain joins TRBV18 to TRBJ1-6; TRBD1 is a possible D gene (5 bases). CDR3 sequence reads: CASSQDRYNSPLHF. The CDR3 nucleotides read TGTGCCAGCTCACAAGACAGATATAATTCACCCCTCCACTTT. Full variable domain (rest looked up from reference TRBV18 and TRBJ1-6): NAGVMQNPRHLVRRRGQEARLRCSPMKGHSHVYWYRQLPEEGLKFMVYLQKENIIDESGMPKERFSAEFPKEGPSILRIQQVVRGDSAAYFCASSQDRYNSPLHFGNGTRLTVT.